What follows is one T cell receptor beta chain and its context. This CDR3 contains 15 residues. V lost 6 bases to trimming and J lost 2 bases, with 14 bases between them. Germline V CDR1 and CDR2: MDHEN, SYDVKM. Healthy HIV-negative adults with no recent acute infections or vaccinations were recruited as donors. CD4+ cells yielded CD45RA+ naive and CD45RA-negative memory subsets. The source of the sample is a study of shared clonotypes between healthy human individuals. Repertoires were generated with immunoSEQ multiplex PCR, while TCRdb's copy carries only in-frame clones and drops some. Of about 2.5 million clones listed, 85% to 95% are singletons.

Sequenced material: naive CD4+ T cells from PBMCs. Subset specified: CD45RA+ positively selected. The origin of this receptor is a man in his late teens or twenties in good health. Some clones in this sample may be carry-over from other donors' samples. The chain combines TRBV28 with TRBJ2-4; D is unclear. CDR3 nucleotide sequence: TGTGCCAGCAGGCCTTCCTCGGTCCCCAAAAACATTCAGTACTTC. Translating it yields CASRPSSVPKNIQYF.